One and the same sample provided the 20 T cell receptor beta chains below, sequenced in a study of tumor-infiltrating lymphocytes in primary liver carcinoma. For blood RNA, unsorted whole blood served as the source, and germline DNA was extracted too. The authors made TCR beta cDNA from roughly 480 ng total RNA with a constant-region primer. Generation of the TCR beta libraries relied on three nested multiplex PCR rounds using slightly modified ARM-PCR. Two initial PCR rounds of roughly 10 cycles each paired TRBV1-TRBV30 forward primers with a C-beta reverse primer. TCRdb re-called the multiplex PCR reads with MiXCR, one entry per CDR3 protein. The table lists approximately 330,000 distinct CDR3 sequences, about 65% of them singletons. Sequencing was performed on peripheral blood. The origin of the receptors is a man aged 40-55 years with primary liver carcinoma and hepatitis B virus infection.

This clonotype was recorded only once. Its ends do not fully match the called genes, so a read error is possible. J is TRBJ2-1 and V is TRBV28; 8 bases are a match to TRBD2. The CDR3 is 17 amino acids. Germline assignment: CDR1 MDHEN and CDR2 SYDVKM. CDR3 nucleotides: TGTGTCAGCAGTGTAAATCAGCGGGAGTGGACCCTGGGTGAGCAGTTCTTC. Residues: CVSSVNQREWTLGEQFF.

This clonotype was observed at least ten times. The chain employs TRBV6-2 or TRBV6-3 and TRBJ2-7; D gene unclear. V lost 7 bases and J lost 3, with 10 bases in between. The germline CDR1 and CDR2 sequences are MNHEY and SVGEGT. CDR3 length: 12 residues. The CDR3 sequence is CASISRYYEQYF. Written as DNA, the CDR3 is TGTGCCAGCATATCCAGATACTACGAGCAGTACTTC.

On this clonotype: This may stem from a read error, because a much larger clone lies one nucleotide away. This sequence joins TRBV10-2 and TRBJ2-1; 11 nucleotides align to TRBD2. The germline V gene has CDR1 WSHSY and CDR2 SAAADI. The CDR3 loop spans 19 amino acids. DNA of the CDR3: TGCGCCAGCAGTGAGCTAGCGGGAGGCCTACCTAGCTCCTACAATGAGAAGTTCTTC. The encoded protein is CASSELAGGLPSSYNEKFF.

DNA for the CDR3: TGTGCCAGCAGTTACTCGGGAGGGGGCACAGATACGCAGTATTTT. Translated: CASSYSGGGTDTQYF. V gene TRBV28 combines with J gene TRBJ2-3, with 8 bases fitting TRBD2. V lost 4 bases, J lost 1 base, and 4 bases stayed unmatched. Per germline, CDR1 MDHEN and CDR2 SYDVKM. There are 15 residues in the CDR3.

Worth noting for this clonotype: A read error may be the cause here, since a much bigger clone is one base away. The DNA for the CDR3 is TGTACCAGCAGCTTTTGGGACCCCTCTGGAAACACCATATATTTT. Translated: CTSSFWDPSGNTIYF. The chain uses TRBV7-9 and TRBJ1-3, with TRBD1 as a possible D gene (5 bases). The CDR3 totals 15 residues. Germline assignment: CDR1 SEHNR and CDR2 FQNEAQ (reference sequence).

The chain is built from TRBV6-5 and TRBJ2-7, with D possibly matching TRBD1 (6 bases). The CDR3 totals 14 residues. CDR1 and CDR2 from the germline V gene are MNHEY and SVGAGI. The V end was cut by 10 bases, the J end by 9 bases, with 25 bases between. The CDR3 loop reads CANRPGDMGRGQYF. CDR3 sequence (DNA): TGTGCCAACAGACCCGGGGACATGGGGCGAGGGCAGTACTTC.

The chain has TRBV6-5 and TRBJ2-7; 14 bases are a match to TRBD2. This CDR3 comprises 18 residues. V dropped 2 bases and J dropped 1; count of bases not matched to a gene: 7. Germline values: CDR1 MNHEY, CDR2 SVGAGI. DNA for the CDR3: TGTGCCAGCAGTTACAGACTAGCGGGAGGGCCGGAATCCTACGAGCAGTACTTC. Residues: CASSYRLAGGPESYEQYF.

Comments on this clonotype: A much bigger clone sits one base away, suggesting this may be a read error. The chain has TRBV6-5 and TRBJ2-7; D is tentatively TRBD1 or TRBD2 (5 bases each). V was clipped by 1 base and J by 0 bases, with 10 bases between them. Germline V gene lookup returns CDR1 MNHEY and CDR2 SVGAGI. The CDR3 has 15 amino acids. CDR3 amino acids: CASSYWDPSSYEQYF. In DNA form, the CDR3 reads TGTGCCAGCAGTTACTGGGACCCAAGCTCCTACGAGCAGTACTTC.

In the case of this clonotype: Possible read error: a much larger clone is one base away. The gene calls are TRBV12-3 or TRBV12-4 and TRBJ1-4; TRBD1 might be the D (5 bases). This CDR3 has 12 residues. The ends were cut back, 10 bases at V and 7 bases at J, with 13 bases in the middle. The CDR3: CANSLRGEKLFF. Here the CDR3 DNA reads TGTGCCAACAGCCTGAGGGGTGAAAAACTGTTTTTT.

This clonotype was observed a single time. The CDR3 nucleotides are TGTGCCAGCAGTGCGGGGTCTTACAATGAGCAGTTCTTC. It is translated as CASSAGSYNEQFF. The genes are TRBV28 and TRBJ2-1; tentatively, D is TRBD2 (6 bases). Germline values: CDR1 MDHEN, CDR2 SYDVKM. Deletions cut 5 bases from V and 4 bases from J, with 9 bases between. The CDR3 has 13 residues.

The chain combines TRBV28 with TRBJ1-5, with 8 bases aligning to TRBD1. CDR1 is MDHEN and CDR2 is SYDVKM in the germline V gene. Trimming took 6 bases from V and 8 from J; bases not matched to a gene: 12. The CDR3 has 15 residues. The CDR3 region has the DNA TGTGCCAGCAGCGAGGCCACAGGGGGTCCCGAGCCCCAGCATTTT. It yields the protein CASSEATGGPEPQHF.

About this clonotype itself: A read error may be the cause here, since a much bigger clone is one base away. It is likely a read error, because the conserved phenylalanine at the end of the CDR3 is missing. The chain recombines TRBV6-5 with TRBJ2-3; D remains ambiguous. The CDR3 spans 15 residues. From germline, CDR1 is MNHEY and CDR2 SVGAGI. V lost 6 bases and J 1 base, leaving 14 bases between the germline ends. The CDR3 coding sequence is TGTGCCAGCAGGACATCCTACTCAGGCACAGATACGCAGTATCTT. Its protein product is CASRTSYSGTDTQYL.

Comments on this clonotype: Possible read error: a much larger clone is one base away. The chain is built from TRBV4-2 and TRBJ2-6, with 11 bases fitting TRBD2. The CDR3 extends over 19 amino acids. Germline values: CDR1 LGHNA, CDR2 YNFKEQ. The CDR3 region has the DNA TGTACCAGCAGCCGATTAGCGGGAGGGACTTCTTCTGGGGCCAACGTCCTGACTTTC. Protein sequence: CTSSRLAGGTSSGANVLTF.

As regards this clonotype: This may arise from a read error, as a much more abundant clone is one base away. The V call is TRBV14, the J call TRBJ2-1; D unclear. The germline gives CDR1 SGHDN, CDR2 FVKESK. The CDR3 is made up of 15 amino acids. This chain's CDR3 is CVSSSIRPLGNEQFF. For the CDR3, the DNA is TGTGTCAGCAGCTCGATTAGACCCCTCGGGAATGAGCAGTTCTTC.

There are many counts of this clonotype. The chain recombines TRBV11-2 with TRBJ2-3; D possibly corresponds to TRBD2 (5 bases). Trimming cost V 5 bases and J 1 base, with 16 bases left between them. The germline CDR1 and CDR2 sequences are SGHAT and FQNNGV. The CDR3 has 16 residues. Here the CDR3 DNA reads TGTGCCAGCAGCCCTTTGGTGGGAGCCCGCACAGATACGCAGTATTTT. This sequence encodes CASSPLVGARTDTQYF.

This clonotype was seen many times. This chain uses TRBV5-5 with TRBJ1-5; no clear D. The V gene lost 2 bases and the J gene lost 2 bases, with 5 bases spanning the gap. CDR1 SGHKS and CDR2 YYEKEE come from the germline V gene (reference sequence). The CDR3 has 13 residues. The CDR3, as DNA: TGTGCCAGCAGCTTCGACGGCAATCAGCCCCAGCATTTT. Translating it yields CASSFDGNQPQHF. The full variable domain, its missing parts supplied by reference TRBV5-5 and TRBJ1-5, is DAGVTQSPTHLIKTRGQQVTLRCSPISGHKSVSWYQQVLGQGPQFIFQYYEKEERGRGNFPDRFSARQFPNYSSELNVNALLLGDSALYLCASSFDGNQPQHFGDGTRLSIL.

Worth noting for this clonotype: This may be a read error: a much more frequent sequence differs by one nucleotide. This rearrangement joins TRBV6-1 to TRBJ1-3; 7 bases are a match to TRBD1. This CDR3 spans 11 amino acids. CDR1 is MNHNS and CDR2 is SASEGT in the germline V gene. CDR3 residues: CASSGTGALDF. The DNA of the CDR3 is TGTGCCAGCAGTGGGACAGGTGCGTTGGATTTT.

Worth noting for this clonotype: A much larger clonotype is one base distant, so this may be a read error. The rearrangement uses TRBV6-1 and TRBJ2-3; D gene unclear. This CDR3 spans 14 amino acids. Per the germline V gene, CDR1 is MNHNS and CDR2 is SASEGT. The CDR3 sequence is CANSEWPSTDTQYF. CDR3 nucleotides: TGTGCCAACAGTGAATGGCCCAGCACAGATACGCAGTATTTT.

On this clonotype: A read error may produce the germline difference seen at one junction end. The chain employs TRBV10-3 and TRBJ2-1, with 13 bases matching TRBD2. Per germline, CDR1 ENHRY and CDR2 SYGVKD. The CDR3 loop spans 16 amino acids. In DNA, the CDR3 is TGTGACATCAGCCCAAGACGGACTAGCGGGAGCTATGAGCAGTTCTTC. Protein sequence: CDISPRRTSGSYEQFF.

In the case of this clonotype: A single base separates this from a much larger clone, so it may be a read error. CDR3 bases: TGTGACAGCAGCTTGGGACCCGGCGGGGAGCAGTACTTC. Translation: CDSSLGPGGEQYF. The gene calls are TRBV5-5 and TRBJ2-7; the D call may be TRBD1 or TRBD2 (5 bases each). Per germline, CDR1 SGHKS and CDR2 YYEKEE (reference sequence). CDR3 length: 13 amino acids.